The 21 T cell receptor beta chains presented below share a single source sample, sequenced in a study of blood T cell repertoires in COVID-19. The assay was immunoSEQ multiplex PCR, and TCRdb's table has in-frame clones only and misses some. Of 200,000 to 250,000 clones in the sample, roughly 81% are singletons; the top ten hold roughly 7.6%. Sequencing input: peripheral blood. The receptors stem from a woman between 45 and 65 years old with active or convalescent COVID-19.

The chain uses TRBV19 and TRBJ2-3; D is perhaps TRBD1 (5 bases). Trimming removed 6 bases at V and 1 base at J, with 8 bases between. This CDR3 has 13 amino acids. Germline-derived CDR1 and CDR2 are LNHDA and SQIVND (reference sequence). CDR3 in amino acids: CASRSTGTDTQYF. CDR3 in DNA: TGTGCCAGTAGGTCGACAGGCACAGATACGCAGTATTTT.

The genes are TRBV20-1 and TRBJ1-5; 7 bases are shared with TRBD1. This CDR3 region has 15 residues. V trimming: 3 bases; J trimming: 4 bases; junction bases outside the gene matches: 9. The germline V gene has CDR1 DFQATT and CDR2 SNEGSKA (reference sequence). CDR3: CSASDRDRANQPQHF. The CDR3 coding sequence is TGCAGTGCTAGTGACAGGGATCGGGCGAATCAGCCCCAGCATTTT.

The chain has TRBV29-1 and TRBJ1-4; D gene unclear. V dropped 5 bases and J dropped 1 base, with 8 bases sitting between them. The CDR3 is 13 amino acids. Per the germline V gene, CDR1 is SQVTM and CDR2 is ANQGSEA. Written as DNA, the CDR3 is TGCAGCGTTCGTCGGGGAACTAATGAAAAACTGTTTTTT. It is translated as CSVRRGTNEKLFF. Drawing the rest from reference TRBV29-1 and TRBJ1-4, the complete variable domain is SAVISQKPSRDICQRGTSLTIQCQVDSQVTMMFWYRQQPGQSLTLIATANQGSEATYESGFVIDKFPISRPNLTFSTLTVSNMSPEDSSIYLCSVRRGTNEKLFFGSGTQLSVL.

The CDR3 loop reads CASSAGPPGLQETQYF. CDR3 nucleotide sequence: TGTGCCAGCAGCGCGGGACCCCCGGGACTACAAGAGACCCAGTACTTC. V usage is TRBV5-4 and J usage is TRBJ2-5, with 7 nucleotides matching TRBD2. Germline CDR1 and CDR2: SGHNT and YYREEE (reference sequence). The CDR3 is 16 amino acids. Trimming at V came to 4 bases and at J to 2 bases, leaving 11 bases not matched to a gene.

CDR3: CASSDRGEGYNEQFF. CDR3 DNA sequence: TGTGCCAGCAGCGACAGGGGAGAGGGGTACAATGAGCAGTTCTTC. The gene calls are TRBV6-5 and TRBJ2-1, with TRBD1 identical over 8 bases. From germline, CDR1 is MNHEY and CDR2 SVGAGI. The CDR3 has 15 amino acids. With 6 bases clipped from V and 4 bases from J, the junction kept 8 bases outside the gene matches.

The rearrangement joins TRBV7-9 to TRBJ1-4; 9 bases match TRBD1. CDR1 and CDR2 from the germline V gene are SEHNR and FQNEAQ (reference sequence). The ends lost 5 bases at V and 8 bases at J; junction bases unmatched: 12. The CDR3 runs to 16 residues. The chain's CDR3 is CASSTRSGTGREKLFF. The CDR3 region has the DNA TGTGCCAGCAGCACCCGGTCCGGGACAGGGCGGGAAAAACTGTTTTTT.

The chain is built from TRBV5-1 and TRBJ2-7; 9 bases match TRBD1. Trimming took 0 bases from V and 7 from J; bases not matched to a gene: 14. Germline lookup yields CDR1 SGHRS and CDR2 YFSETQ. The length of the CDR3 is 17 residues. CDR3 sequence reads: CASSLAEARQGGKEQYF. The CDR3 DNA sequence: TGCGCCAGCAGCTTGGCCGAGGCCAGACAGGGGGGGAAGGAGCAGTACTTC.

The chain couples TRBV9 to TRBJ1-6, with 7 bases lining up with TRBD1. V lost 3 bases and J lost 6; bases outside the gene matches: 6. Germline CDR1 is SGDLS and CDR2 is YYNGEE. This CDR3 spans 15 amino acids. The CDR3 loop is CASSAGTALNSPLHF. Written as DNA, the CDR3 is TGTGCCAGCAGCGCAGGGACAGCCCTTAATTCACCCCTCCACTTT.

The rearrangement uses TRBV19 and TRBJ2-1; 13 bases match TRBD2. This CDR3 contains 18 residues. The J segment lost 5 bases and the V segment lost 2 bases, leaving 9 bases of the junction unmatched. Per germline, CDR1 LNHDA and CDR2 SQIVND (reference sequence). CDR3 nucleotide sequence: TGTGCCAGTAGTATAAACGGACTAGCGGGAGTCCGGCACAATGAGCAGTTCTTC. Its protein product is CASSINGLAGVRHNEQFF. Drawing the rest from reference TRBV19 and TRBJ2-1, the complete variable domain is DGGITQSPKYLFRKEGQNVTLSCEQNLNHDAMYWYRQDPGQGLRLIYYSQIVNDFQKGDIAEGYSVSREKKESFPLTVTSAQKNPTAFYLCASSINGLAGVRHNEQFFGPGTRLTVL.

The chain uses TRBV29-1 and TRBJ2-1, with a possible D match to TRBD2 (7 bases). Germline V gene sequence: CDR1 SQVTM, CDR2 ANQGSEA. The V and J ends lost 0 bases and 9 bases respectively, with 15 bases between them. There are 14 residues in the CDR3. The CDR3 DNA follows: TGCAGCGTTGAAGATCGAATAGGGGGGGGTGAGCAGTTCTTC. Its protein is CSVEDRIGGGEQFF.

The chain carries TRBV9 and TRBJ2-1; TRBD2 might be the D (6 bases). This CDR3 is 16 amino acids long. Trimming stripped 4 bases from V and 1 base from J, with 15 bases between. From germline, CDR1 is SGDLS and CDR2 YYNGEE. The CDR3 DNA reads TGTGCCAGCAGCAGAGGAGCGGGTCAGTCCTACAATGAGCAGTTCTTC. Protein product: CASSRGAGQSYNEQFF.

This clone was seen a single time. The chain uses TRBV28 and TRBJ1-3; D uncertain. The CDR3 sequence is 14 residues long. V lost 7 bases to trimming and J lost 0 bases, with 10 bases between them. Germline lookup yields CDR1 MDHEN and CDR2 SYDVKM. The CDR3 loop is CASTPRSSGNTIYF. In nucleotides, the CDR3 is TGTGCCAGCACCCCCCGGAGCTCTGGAAACACCATATATTTT.

The genes are TRBV7-4 and TRBJ2-1; TRBD2 agrees at 12 bases. The junction had 5 bases not matched to a gene; V was cut back by 4 bases and J by 7 bases. Per germline, CDR1 SGHVT and CDR2 SQSDAQ. This CDR3 comprises 15 residues. CDR3 nucleotides: TGTGCCAGCAGCTCGGGACTAGCGGGTTGGAATGAGCAGTTCTTC. Its protein is CASSSGLAGWNEQFF.

The J gene is TRBJ2-7, the V gene TRBV11-1, with TRBD2 identical over 10 bases. Per germline, CDR1 SGHAT and CDR2 FQDESV (reference sequence). The CDR3 consists of 15 residues. With V trimmed by 0 bases and J by 4 bases, 3 bases remained unmatched. The CDR3 sequence: CASSLAGLASYEQYF. The CDR3 region has the DNA TGTGCCAGCAGCTTAGCGGGACTAGCGAGTTACGAGCAGTACTTC.

This chain uses TRBV3-1 (or the pseudogene TRBV3-2) with TRBJ2-5, with D possibly matching TRBD2 (5 bases). The CDR3 sequence is 14 residues long. CDR1 is LGHDT, CDR2 YNNKEL, per germline (reference sequence). V lost 4 bases to trimming and J lost 5 bases, with 14 bases between them. CDR3 DNA sequence: TGTGCCAGCAGCCTCGGACTGGAGCGGGAGACCCAGTACTTC. Residues: CASSLGLERETQYF.

CDR3 sequence: CASTSFSSYNEQFF. In DNA form, the CDR3 reads TGTGCCAGCACTTCTTTTAGCTCCTACAATGAGCAGTTCTTC. The chain links TRBV6-5 to TRBJ2-1; no definite D call. V was pared by 7 bases and J by 0 bases, with 10 bases between. The V gene's germline CDR1 is MNHEY and CDR2 SVGAGI. This CDR3 has 14 residues.

The CDR3 loop reads CASSYSPTARDHTDTQYF. The CDR3 DNA is TGTGCCAGCAGTTACTCCCCTACCGCCAGGGATCACACAGATACGCAGTATTTT. The rearrangement uses TRBV6-2 or TRBV6-3 and TRBJ2-3, with D possibly matching TRBD1 (5 bases). CDR1 and CDR2 (germline): MNHEY, SVGEGT. The V gene lost 0 bases and the J gene lost 2 bases, with 18 bases spanning the gap. The CDR3 extends over 18 amino acids.

The CDR3 is CASSFLDRGQLFF. For the CDR3, the DNA is TGTGCCAGCAGTTTCCTCGACAGGGGTCAACTGTTTTTT. The genes are TRBV12-3 or TRBV12-4 and TRBJ1-4; 8 nucleotides align to TRBD1. The CDR3 runs 13 residues. V trimming: 3 bases; J trimming: 12 bases; junction bases outside the gene matches: 6.

The CDR3 loop is CASSIRNTEAFF. DNA of the CDR3: TGTGCCAGCAGCATTAGGAACACTGAAGCTTTCTTT. V is TRBV7-9 and J is TRBJ1-1; the D is unclear. CDR1 and CDR2 from the germline V gene are SEHNR and FQNEAQ (reference sequence). The CDR3 runs 12 residues. V was clipped by 5 bases and J by 1 base, with 5 bases between them.

The gene calls are TRBV5-1 and TRBJ2-3; the D gene is possibly TRBD2 (5 bases). CDR1 SGHRS and CDR2 YFSETQ come from the germline V gene. The CDR3 loop spans 16 amino acids. V gave up 4 bases and J gave up 4 bases, with 19 bases separating them. CDR3 DNA sequence: TGCGCCAGCAGCCCCCAGCCGGGAAACCGAGCAGATACGCAGTATTTT. Encoded protein: CASSPQPGNRADTQYF.

A few counts support this clone. The chain combines TRBV7-9 with TRBJ2-5; TRBD1 aligns across 8 bases. There are 15 residues in the CDR3. The V segment lost 5 bases and the J segment 8 bases; nucleotides outside the gene matches: 13. Germline values: CDR1 SEHNR, CDR2 FQNEAQ (reference sequence). CDR3 protein: CASSPRDRLGFTQYF. In DNA form, the CDR3 reads TGTGCCAGCAGCCCAAGGGACAGGCTTGGTTTTACCCAGTACTTC.